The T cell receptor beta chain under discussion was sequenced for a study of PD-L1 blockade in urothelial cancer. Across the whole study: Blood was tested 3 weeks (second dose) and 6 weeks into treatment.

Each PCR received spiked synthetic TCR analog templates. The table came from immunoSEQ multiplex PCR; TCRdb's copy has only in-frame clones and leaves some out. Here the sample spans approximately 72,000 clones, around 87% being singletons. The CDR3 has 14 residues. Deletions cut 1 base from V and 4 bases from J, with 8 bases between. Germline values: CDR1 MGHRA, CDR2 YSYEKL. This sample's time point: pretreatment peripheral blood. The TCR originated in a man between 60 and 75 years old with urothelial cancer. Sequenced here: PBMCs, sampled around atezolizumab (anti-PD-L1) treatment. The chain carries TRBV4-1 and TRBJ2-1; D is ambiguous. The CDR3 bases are TGCGCCAGCAGCCAAGTACAGAGTTACAATGAGCAGTTCTTC. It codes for CASSQVQSYNEQFF.